Following are 17 T cell receptor beta chains from one sample sequenced in a study of molecular identifiers for immune sequencing clone quantification. One entry per CDR3 protein results from TCRdb running MiXCR on the PCR reads. This table holds 85,000 to 100,000 distinct CDR3 sequences, approximately 24% found once. Sequences were obtained from naive CD8+ T cells from blood, with Jurkat cell RNA spiked in. Subset denoted: FACS-sorted CD8+CD4-CCR7+CD45RA+ naive T cells. The receptors originated from a human donor in good health. Some libraries in this study had Jurkat cell RNA spiked in.

For this clonotype: A read error may explain this, as a much larger clone is one base away. This chain links TRBV2 with TRBJ2-5; 10 bases line up with TRBD1. Germline assignment: CDR1 SNHLY and CDR2 FYNNEI. CDR3 length equals 17 residues. CDR3 region: CASSEAGRDRGQESQYF. CDR3 in DNA: TGTGCCAGCAGTGAAGCGGGCCGGGACAGGGGCCAAGAGTCCCAGTACTTC.

This clonotype turned up a few times. This sequence joins TRBV7-9 and TRBJ2-1; D remains ambiguous. The CDR3 loop spans 15 amino acids. V was clipped by 2 bases and J by 5 bases, with 13 bases between them. Looked up from germline, CDR1 is SEHNR and CDR2 is FQNEAQ (reference sequence). The CDR3 DNA is TGTGCCAGCAGCTTATTCCCGTCAGGCGACAATGAGCAGTTCTTC. Encoded protein: CASSLFPSGDNEQFF.

About this clonotype itself: One base away lies a much larger clone, so this may be a sequencing read error. The CDR3 DNA sequence: TGTGCCAGCAGTTACTCGGGTTGGGGGAACACTGAAGCTTCCTTT. Amino acids: CASSYSGWGNTEASF. The chain combines TRBV6-5 with TRBJ1-1, with D perhaps TRBD1 (5 bases). CDR3 length: 15 amino acids. Germline V lookup: CDR1 MNHEY, CDR2 SVGAGI.

This clonotype showed up many times. The chain recombines TRBV4-2 with TRBJ2-7; D is possibly TRBD2 (5 bases). Per germline, CDR1 LGHNA and CDR2 YNFKEQ. The CDR3 loop spans 14 amino acids. V lost 0 bases and J lost 1, with 7 bases in between. The CDR3 is CASSQDPGSYEQYF. The DNA of the CDR3 is TGTGCCAGCAGCCAAGACCCGGGGTCCTACGAGCAGTACTTC.

This rearrangement joins TRBV6-6 to TRBJ2-7, with unresolved D. V lost 2 bases, J lost 1 base, and 9 bases lay in between. Germline CDR1 reads MNHNY; CDR2 reads SVGAGI (reference sequence). This CDR3 has 14 amino acids. The CDR3 is CASSYPGPSYEQYF. The CDR3 coding sequence is TGTGCCAGCAGTTACCCGGGCCCTTCCTACGAGCAGTACTTC.

This clonotype has ten or more counts. The chain links TRBV6-1 to TRBJ2-3; 13 bases agree with TRBD2. From germline, CDR1 is MNHNS and CDR2 SASEGT. CDR3 length: 16 residues. Trimming cost V 4 bases and J 8 bases; bases outside gene matches: 9. CDR3 amino acids: CASSVTSGGALGTQYF. The CDR3 DNA is TGTGCCAGCAGTGTCACTAGCGGGGGGGCTTTGGGTACGCAGTATTTT.

This clonotype turned up a few times. This sequence may be a read error, since a much larger clone differs from it by one base. The CDR3 DNA follows: TGCGCCAGCAGCCAAGGTCGCGGACAGGGCTGGGAGCAGTACTTC. Amino acids: CASSQGRGQGWEQYF. The chain has TRBV4-3 and TRBJ2-7, with 8 bases matching TRBD1. V dropped 1 base and J dropped 7; count of bases not matched to a gene: 9. Germline CDR1 reads LGHNA; CDR2 reads YSLEER. The CDR3 length is 15 residues.

This clonotype was seen ten or more times. The chain links TRBV5-6 to TRBJ1-4; tentative D call: TRBD1 (5 bases). Germline CDR1 is SGHDT and CDR2 is YYEEEE. V dropped 2 bases and J dropped 10 bases, with 18 bases sitting between them. The CDR3 loop spans 15 amino acids. The CDR3 region has the DNA TGTGCCAGCAGCTTTGGTCAGGGTGTTTTTCGAAAACTGTTTTTT. This gives the protein CASSFGQGVFRKLFF.

This clonotype was counted many times. The rearrangement uses TRBV5-1 and TRBJ2-7; D remains unclear. V shed 7 bases and J shed 7 bases, with 15 bases lying between them. CDR1 and CDR2 (germline): SGHRS, YFSETQ. This CDR3 spans 12 amino acids. The CDR3 protein is CASSTHAGEQYF. Here the CDR3 DNA reads TGCGCCAGCTCGACTCACGCTGGGGAGCAGTACTTC.

This clonotype was seen a few times. The junction does not match germline at one end; this may be a read error. The chain recombines TRBV6-2 or TRBV6-3 with TRBJ1-1; D gene unclear. Germline V gene lookup returns CDR1 MNHEY and CDR2 SVGEGT. This CDR3 has 13 residues. CDR3 in DNA: TGTGCCAGCAGCCCAAATCTCTACACTGAAGCTCTCTTT. Its translation: CASSPNLYTEALF.

This sequence joins TRBV5-5 and TRBJ1-6, with D unclear. This CDR3 spans 15 amino acids. V lost 0 bases and J 10 bases, leaving 14 bases between the germline ends. Germline loops: CDR1 SGHKS, CDR2 YYEKEE (reference sequence). The CDR3, as DNA: TGTGCCAGCAGCTTGGAGGGCGGACTAGGGTCACCCCTCCACTTT. It codes for CASSLEGGLGSPLHF.

This clonotype has ten or more counts. The chain combines TRBV14 with TRBJ2-3, with D unresolved. The CDR3 contains 13 residues. CDR1 is SGHDN, CDR2 FVKESK, per germline. The V end lost 0 bases, the J end lost 2 bases, and 3 bases lay between the germline ends. The CDR3 DNA sequence: TGTGCCAGCAGCCAAGAGGCCACAGATACGCAGTATTTT. Amino acid sequence: CASSQEATDTQYF.

This sequence joins TRBV5-4 and TRBJ2-2; D is tentatively TRBD1 or TRBD2 (5 bases each). The CDR3 is 12 residues long. Trimming shortened V by 9 bases and J by 8 bases, and 14 bases separated the two germline ends. In germline, CDR1 is SGHNT, CDR2 YYREEE (reference sequence). The CDR3 nucleotides are TGTGCCACCAGGGAGAGTCTGGGGGAGCTGTTTTTT. Protein: CATRESLGELFF.

A remark on this clonotype: A clone one base away is much larger, so this may be a read error. This rearrangement joins TRBV4-1 to TRBJ2-7; D is ambiguous. Germline V gives CDR1 MGHRA, CDR2 YSYEKL. The CDR3 loop spans 13 amino acids. The CDR3 nucleotides read TGCGCCAGCAGCCAAGACCCAACCTACGAGCTGTACTTC. This gives the protein CASSQDPTYELYF.

This clonotype has just one count. The missing conserved phenylalanine or tryptophan at the end of this CDR3 makes a read error likely. The genes are TRBV15 and TRBJ2-5, with 8 bases matching TRBD2. The CDR3 has 17 residues. Germline values: CDR1 LNHNV, CDR2 YYDKDF (reference sequence). The junction had 11 bases not matched to a gene; V was cut back by 3 bases and J by 2 bases. CDR3 sequence (DNA): TGTGCCACCAGCAGCAAAGGGCCCGGGACTAGACAAGAGACCCAGTACCTC. This translates into CATSSKGPGTRQETQYL.

At least ten counts were recorded for this clonotype. The chain employs TRBV19 and TRBJ1-1; perhaps TRBD1 as D (6 bases). CDR1 is LNHDA and CDR2 is SQIVND in the germline V gene (reference sequence). V lost 6 bases, J lost 10 bases, and 24 bases lay in between. This CDR3 has 15 amino acids. The CDR3 sequence is CASSTSMTGLGGAFF. CDR3 sequence (DNA): TGTGCCAGTAGCACATCGATGACAGGATTAGGAGGAGCTTTCTTT.

The table lists this clonotype with many counts. The rearrangement joins TRBV27 to TRBJ1-5, with a tentative D call TRBD1 (5 bases). Germline V gene data show CDR1 as MNHEY and CDR2 as SMNVEV (reference sequence). This CDR3 spans 15 amino acids. V lost 3 bases to trimming and J lost 9 bases, with 18 bases between them. In nucleotides, the CDR3 is TGTGCCAGCAGTTTGCGCGGGACGGACCAATGGCCCCAGCATTTT. It encodes CASSLRGTDQWPQHF.